Following are 6 T cell receptor beta chains from one sample sequenced in a study (dated by TCRdb to about 2015). Libraries were made using 5' RACE. Sequencing relied on an Illumina MiSeq. TCRdb trimmed public reads at Q25 via fastp, called clones via MiXCR and kept in-frame beta chains. Identical CDR3 protein sequences are pooled into one entry, listed with their most common genes and DNA. The sample yields 55,000 to 75,000 distinct CDR3 sequences; roughly 30% were counted once. The top ten clonotypes cover 2% to 2.5% of the sample. Specimen: tumor-infiltrating naive CD4+ T cells sorted from the breast tumor. In light of the paper, this sample's cell subset or site label describes: naive CD4+ T cells, CD4+CD45RA+CD25-. The receptors were gathered from a female donor with breast cancer.

This clonotype was counted between two and nine times. This chain joins TRBV28 and TRBJ2-1; 9 positions agree with TRBD2. CDR1 MDHEN and CDR2 SYDVKM come from the germline V gene. The CDR3 extends over 15 amino acids. V dropped 5 bases and J dropped 10; count of bases not matched to a gene: 12. CDR3 loop: CASSPIAGVFREQFF. The CDR3 DNA is TGTGCCAGCAGTCCCATAGCGGGAGTTTTCAGGGAGCAGTTCTTC. Using reference TRBV28 and TRBJ2-1 for the parts outside the CDR3, the full variable domain is DVKVTQSSRYLVKRTGEKVFLECVQDMDHENMFWYRQDPGLGLRLIYFSYDVKMKEKGDIPEGYSVSREKKERFSLILESASTNQTSMYLCASSPIAGVFREQFFGPGTRLTVL.

The chain combines TRBV28 with TRBJ2-7; 10 nucleotides match TRBD2. CDR1 and CDR2 from the germline V gene are MDHEN and SYDVKM. Trimming removed 6 bases from V and 4 bases from J; junction bases left unmatched: 6. CDR3 length equals 14 residues. The DNA of the CDR3 is TGTGCCAGCAGGTCTAGCGGGAGTCGGTACGAGCAGTACTTC. Protein sequence: CASRSSGSRYEQYF.

V usage is TRBV4-1 and J usage is TRBJ1-1, with D unresolved. V lost 3 bases and J lost 4, with 12 bases in between. The germline V gene has CDR1 MGHRA and CDR2 YSYEKL. The CDR3 runs to 14 residues. The CDR3 is CASSHPGVITEAFF. The CDR3 nucleotides read TGCGCCAGCAGCCACCCCGGGGTGATCACTGAAGCTTTCTTT.

The V and J genes are TRBV6-1 and TRBJ2-1; perhaps TRBD2 as D (5 bases). The CDR3 loop spans 13 amino acids. V lost 2 bases and J lost 7, with 9 bases in between. CDR1 is MNHNS, CDR2 SASEGT, per germline. The CDR3 sequence: CASSEQRRNEQFF. For the CDR3, the DNA is TGTGCCAGCAGTGAACAGCGGAGGAATGAGCAGTTCTTC.

To note about this clonotype: This clone may be a read error of a much larger clone one base away. The CDR3 ends on some other residue instead of the conserved phenylalanine or tryptophan, so this is likely a read error. The rearrangement links TRBV20-1 to TRBJ2-3; 11 nucleotides match TRBD2. Trimming took 2 bases from V and 4 from J; bases not matched to a gene: 5. The CDR3 has 15 amino acids. CDR1 and CDR2 from the germline V gene are DFQATT and SNEGSKA (reference sequence). DNA of the CDR3: TGCAGTGCTAGAAATAGCGGGGGGGACTCAGATACGCAGTATCTT. This codes for CSARNSGGDSDTQYL.

Concerning this clonotype itself: A junction end diverges from the germline sequence, so it may reflect a read error. V and J are TRBV6-5 and TRBJ1-1, with TRBD1 identical over 7 bases. The germline CDR1 and CDR2 sequences are MNHEY and SVGAGI. The CDR3 runs to 15 residues. CDR3 bases: TGTGCCAGCAGGAATATGGGACAGAAGAACGCTGAAGCTTTCTTT. Amino acids: CASRNMGQKNAEAFF.